These 18 T cell receptor beta chains came from one sample sequenced in a study of cytomegalovirus exposure and HLA in healthy donors. The primer mix had 60 Vbeta and 13 Jbeta primers. Measured with immunoSEQ multiplex PCR; TCRdb has only the in-frame clones, and not every one. This sample has some 150,000 clones; roughly 71% occur once, and the top ten carry about 1.4%. Sequencing was performed on PBMCs. The receptors derive from a middle-aged woman in good health and CMV-seronegative.

The genes are TRBV27 and TRBJ1-6, with D possibly TRBD1 on 5 matching bases. The CDR3 has 14 residues. Germline CDR1 reads MNHEY; CDR2 reads SMNVEV (reference sequence). V lost 5 bases and J 2 bases, leaving 7 bases between the germline ends. The CDR3 DNA reads TGTGCCAGCAGTGGGGCTCCCTATAATTCACCCCTCCACTTT. It encodes CASSGAPYNSPLHF.

This clone was counted only a few times. V usage is TRBV5-4 and J usage is TRBJ2-4, with D possibly being TRBD1 (5 bases). Germline V lookup: CDR1 SGHNT, CDR2 YYREEE (reference sequence). CDR3 size: 15 residues. The germline V and J ends were trimmed by 0 bases and 4 bases, with 11 bases remaining between them. CDR3 sequence reads: CASSLDETAKNIQYF. The CDR3 DNA reads as TGTGCCAGCAGCTTGGATGAGACAGCTAAAAACATTCAGTACTTC. The full variable domain, rest sourced from reference TRBV5-4 and TRBJ2-4, is ETGVTQSPTHLIKTRGQQVTLRCSSQSGHNTVSWYQQALGQGPQFIFQYYREEENGRGNFPPRFSGLQFPNYSSELNVNALELDDSALYLCASSLDETAKNIQYFGAGTRLSVL.

This clone showed up just a few times. The rearrangement uses TRBV4-1 and TRBJ2-7, with D unclear. Germline lookup yields CDR1 MGHRA and CDR2 YSYEKL. With 0 bases removed from V and 0 bases from J, the gap between germline ends came to 9 bases. The CDR3 covers 15 residues. CDR3 sequence reads: CASSQEYASSYEQYF. The CDR3 DNA reads TGCGCCAGCAGCCAAGAGTACGCTAGCTCCTACGAGCAGTACTTC.

The gene calls are TRBV7-9 and TRBJ1-1; 8 bases agree with TRBD1. V lost 6 bases to trimming and J lost 6 bases; unmatched junction nucleotides: 9. The CDR3 is 14 residues long. Germline-derived CDR1 and CDR2 are SEHNR and FQNEAQ (reference sequence). This CDR3 reads CASSPNQGAAEAFF. Here the CDR3 DNA reads TGTGCCAGCAGTCCGAATCAGGGGGCCGCTGAAGCTTTCTTT. Complete variable domain (other parts from reference TRBV7-9 and TRBJ1-1): DTGVSQNPRHKITKRGQNVTFRCDPISEHNRLYWYRQTLGQGPEFLTYFQNEAQLEKSRLLSDRFSAERPKGSFSTLEIQRTEQGDSAMYLCASSPNQGAAEAFFGQGTRLTVV.

V is TRBV6-1 and J is TRBJ1-6; a possible D gene is TRBD1 (5 bases). Germline V lookup: CDR1 MNHNS, CDR2 SASEGT. V lost 10 bases and J lost 7, with 14 bases in between. The CDR3 is made up of 13 amino acids. The CDR3 DNA reads as TGTGCCACCAAAGCAGGGTGGAATTCACCCCTCCACTTT. It encodes CATKAGWNSPLHF.

The rearrangement joins TRBV4-1 to TRBJ1-2, with D possibly being TRBD1 (5 bases). CDR1 and CDR2 (germline): MGHRA, YSYEKL. V was pared by 1 base and J by 2 bases, with 17 bases between. The CDR3 loop spans 17 amino acids. The CDR3 region is CASSQGPSGVTNYGYTF. DNA of the CDR3: TGCGCCAGCAGCCAAGGGCCCTCGGGGGTTACCAACTATGGCTACACCTTC.

The rearrangement uses TRBV6-6 and TRBJ2-7, with TRBD2 as a possible D gene (6 bases). V lost 4 bases and J 5 bases, leaving 15 bases between the germline ends. This CDR3 is 14 amino acids long. The germline V gene encodes CDR1 MNHNY and CDR2 SVGAGI (reference sequence). The CDR3: CASSFGGPGNEQYF. CDR3 bases: TGTGCCAGCAGTTTCGGGGGACCCGGGAACGAGCAGTACTTC.

V usage is TRBV13 and J usage is TRBJ1-2; D not certain. The CDR3 has 12 amino acids. The ends were cut back, 5 bases at V and 4 bases at J, with 8 bases in the middle. The germline V gene encodes CDR1 PRHDT and CDR2 FYEKMQ (reference sequence). CDR3 in DNA: TGTGCCAGCAGCCGTAACAGCTATGGCTACACCTTC. This codes for CASSRNSYGYTF.

The chain recombines TRBV7-9 with TRBJ1-4, with 10 positions matching TRBD1. CDR1 and CDR2 (germline): SEHNR, FQNEAQ (reference sequence). This CDR3 region has 14 residues. V gave up 5 bases and J gave up 8 bases; unmatched junction bases: 5. CDR3 in DNA: TGTGCCAGCAGCGGCGGGACAGGGGAGGAAAAACTGTTTTTT. Amino acid sequence: CASSGGTGEEKLFF. Full variable domain (outside the CDR3, taken from reference TRBV7-9 and TRBJ1-4): DTGVSQNPRHKITKRGQNVTFRCDPISEHNRLYWYRQTLGQGPEFLTYFQNEAQLEKSRLLSDRFSAERPKGSFSTLEIQRTEQGDSAMYLCASSGGTGEEKLFFGSGTQLSVL.

J is TRBJ1-2 and V is TRBV6-1, with TRBD1 matching over 7 bases. J gave up 6 bases and V 7 bases, and 5 bases lay outside the gene matches. Per germline, CDR1 MNHNS and CDR2 SASEGT. The CDR3 covers 12 residues. CDR3 nucleotide sequence: TGTGCCAGCAACGGCGACAGGGATGGCTACACCTTC. It specifies CASNGDRDGYTF.

The chain uses TRBV7-9 and TRBJ2-7, with a tentative D call TRBD2 (5 bases). The CDR3 is 14 residues long. The germline V gene has CDR1 SEHNR and CDR2 FQNEAQ (reference sequence). V was clipped by 2 bases and J by 3 bases, with 11 bases between them. CDR3 bases: TGTGCCAGCAGCTTAATCGGGAAGAACTACGAGCAGTACTTC. The encoded protein is CASSLIGKNYEQYF.

This chain joins TRBV7-2 and TRBJ2-3; 9 bases fit TRBD2. Germline V gives CDR1 SGHTA, CDR2 FQGNSA. Trimming at V came to 5 bases and at J to 2 bases, leaving 5 bases not matched to a gene. This CDR3 has 15 amino acids. The CDR3 nucleotides read TGTGCCAGCAGCCCGCCGGGACTAGCCACAGATACGCAGTATTTT. Protein sequence: CASSPPGLATDTQYF.

The chain links TRBV6-5 to TRBJ1-2; 10 nucleotides match TRBD1. Germline lookup yields CDR1 MNHEY and CDR2 SVGAGI. The CDR3 loop spans 15 amino acids. Trimming cost V 3 bases and J 2 bases; bases outside gene matches: 3. The CDR3: CASSYGTGVNYGYTF. The CDR3 nucleotides are TGTGCCAGCAGTTATGGGACAGGGGTCAACTATGGCTACACCTTC.

The rearrangement joins TRBV4-3 to TRBJ1-1, with no clear D. With 2 bases removed from V and 5 bases from J, the gap between germline ends came to 21 bases. Germline values: CDR1 LGHNA, CDR2 YSLEER. The length of the CDR3 is 17 residues. Here the CDR3 reads CASSQTSTFNTGTEAFF. The CDR3 DNA sequence: TGCGCCAGCAGCCAAACAAGTACCTTTAACACGGGAACTGAAGCTTTCTTT.

The chain joins TRBV13 to TRBJ2-3, with 12 bases aligning to TRBD2. The junction had 7 bases not matched to a gene; V was cut back by 1 base and J by 5 bases. The CDR3 runs to 17 residues. The germline CDR1 and CDR2 sequences are PRHDT and FYEKMQ (reference sequence). The DNA of the CDR3 is TGTGCCAGCAGCTTAGTGGCTAGCGGGGGGGCCATAGATACGCAGTATTTT. Translation gives CASSLVASGGAIDTQYF.

This clone has just a few counts. Other DNA sequences of this sample code for an identical CDR3. This sequence joins TRBV19 and TRBJ2-3, with no clear D. The CDR3 is made up of 13 amino acids. Trimming took 3 bases from V and 4 from J, leaving 8 bases between them. Germline assignment: CDR1 LNHDA and CDR2 SQIVND (reference sequence). This chain's CDR3 is CASSIGGPDTQYF. The CDR3 region has the DNA TGTGCCAGTAGTATTGGTGGGCCAGATACGCAGTATTTT.

This chain connects TRBV13 to TRBJ2-7; D is undetermined. The CDR3 extends over 11 amino acids. The V end was cut by 1 base, the J end by 6 bases, with 4 bases between. Germline-derived CDR1 and CDR2 are PRHDT and FYEKMQ (reference sequence). In nucleotides, the CDR3 is TGTGCCAGCAGCTTAGAGCTCGAGCAGTACTTC. Its protein is CASSLELEQYF.

The chain combines TRBV7-3 with TRBJ2-2, with 12 bases lining up with TRBD1. The CDR3 extends over 19 amino acids. The junction had 13 bases not matched to a gene; V was cut back by 4 bases and J by 4 bases. Germline CDR1 and CDR2: SGHTA and FQGTGA. The CDR3, as DNA: TGTGCCAGCAGCTCGCGTCCCGGGACAGGGGGCGCAAGCACCGGGGAGCTGTTTTTT. Its protein is CASSSRPGTGGASTGELFF.